This T cell receptor (beta chain) originates from a study of OX40 agonist ivuxolimab in advanced cancers. Clones were read by immunoSEQ multiplex PCR, and TCRdb kept only the in-frame ones, dropping some. Among over 45,000 clones listed, more than 85% were seen once. General study points: At 0.1 to 3.0 mg/kg, clonal expansion of CD4+ and CD8+ blood T cells had occurred by week 6.

Trimming left V 8 bases short and J 2 bases short, with 13 bases between. Looked up from germline, CDR1 is SEHNR and CDR2 is FQNEAQ (reference sequence). The CDR3 runs 14 residues. This clone was found once. No antigen is known for it. The source was CD4+ or CD8+ T cells sorted from blood, collected in a trial of the OX40 agonist ivuxolimab. The chain employs TRBV7-9 and TRBJ1-3, with a weak D call TRBD1 (5 bases). The source is an adult with an advanced solid tumor such as melanoma, head and neck, liver or kidney cancer. CDR3 sequence reads: CASGAAGAGNTIYF. In DNA form, the CDR3 reads TGTGCCAGCGGGGCAGCGGGGGCTGGAAACACCATATATTTT.